What follows are 21 T cell receptor beta chains derived from one specimen sequenced in a study of vaccination and CD4 T cells after COVID-19 (dated by TCRdb to between 2021 and 2022). Library generation was performed with PCR. The reads were generated on an Illumina iSeq 100. DNA from cultured CD4+ T cells was subjected to TCR sequencing with the Oncomine TCR Beta short-read assay at the Johns Hopkins FTIC core. TCRdb handled the public reads itself, with Q25 trimming in fastp and clone calling in MiXCR, and kept productive beta chains. Merged by CDR3 protein, the rows form single entries marked with the most common genes and DNA. This sample comprises around 12,000 distinct CDR3 sequences, 45% to 60% of them detected only once. The ten most abundant clones make up approximately 9.6% of the sample. The treatment or condition label here, explained by the study, means: approximately 10-day PBMC culture with coronavirus spike peptide pools or control peptides (ViraFEST assay).

The antigens for these receptors are not known. The sequenced sample was CD4+ T cells from blood, cultured in vitro. These receptors were taken from a human donor who had recovered from COVID-19.

The chain recombines TRBV12-3 or TRBV12-4 with TRBJ2-1; D is unresolved. V lost 5 bases, J lost 7 bases, and 6 bases lay in between. There are 11 residues in the CDR3. CDR3 sequence (DNA): TGTGCCAGCAGTGAAGGGAATGAGCAGTTCTTC. Encoded protein: CASSEGNEQFF.

This clonotype was counted between two and nine times. The genes are TRBV20-1 and TRBJ2-2, with 9 nucleotides matching TRBD1. CDR1 DFQATT and CDR2 SNEGSKA come from the germline V gene (reference sequence). Trimming cost V 0 bases and J 4 bases; bases outside gene matches: 3. The CDR3 has 15 residues. CDR3 loop: CSARELDRGTGELFF. As DNA, the CDR3 is TGCAGTGCTAGAGAATTGGACAGGGGCACCGGGGAGCTGTTTTTT.

The V and J genes are TRBV28 and TRBJ1-2; the D gene is possibly TRBD1 (5 bases). With 3 bases removed from V and 4 bases from J, the gap between germline ends came to 15 bases. This CDR3 comprises 15 residues. Germline values: CDR1 MDHEN, CDR2 SYDVKM. The CDR3 bases are TGTGCCAGCAGTTTTCTGGGGGTCTCTGGCTATGGCTACACCTTC. This codes for CASSFLGVSGYGYTF.

The genes are TRBV28 and TRBJ1-2; a weak D match, TRBD1 (6 bases). This CDR3 region has 13 residues. Trimming took 3 bases from V and 4 from J, leaving 9 bases between them. Germline V gene data show CDR1 as MDHEN and CDR2 as SYDVKM. CDR3 region: CASSFTGPYGYTF. DNA for the CDR3: TGTGCCAGCAGTTTCACAGGGCCCTATGGCTACACCTTC.

This clonotype was detected only a few times. V usage is TRBV10-3 and J usage is TRBJ2-5; no firm D call. Trimming stripped 0 bases from V and 0 bases from J, with 8 bases between. This CDR3 spans 15 amino acids. In germline, CDR1 is ENHRY, CDR2 SYGVKD. DNA for the CDR3: TGTGCCATCAGTGAGTCTCTAGGCGACCAAGAGACCCAGTACTTC. Its protein product is CAISESLGDQETQYF.

The chain uses TRBV20-1 and TRBJ2-2; D gene ambiguous. Germline V gene lookup returns CDR1 DFQATT and CDR2 SNEGSKA (reference sequence). Between the trimmed V and J ends, which lost 3 bases and 5 bases, there was a span of 7 bases. This CDR3 contains 12 residues. The CDR3 region is CSARTGTGELFF. CDR3 sequence (DNA): TGCAGTGCTAGGACTGGGACCGGGGAGCTGTTTTTT.

The V gene is TRBV7-9, the J gene TRBJ1-1, with unresolved D. The V and J ends lost 0 bases and 3 bases respectively, with 29 bases between them. CDR3 size: 21 residues. Germline CDR1 SEHNR, CDR2 FQNEAQ (reference sequence). This chain's CDR3 is CASSLATRGLGTVIFDTEAFF. The CDR3 bases are TGTGCCAGCAGCTTAGCTACCCGGGGATTGGGAACCGTCATTTTTGACACTGAAGCTTTCTTT.

As DNA, the CDR3 is TGTGCCATCAAACGAAATAGCGGGAGAGAGTACGAGCAGTACTTC. Translation: CAIKRNSGREYEQYF. This sequence joins TRBV10-3 and TRBJ2-7; TRBD2 matches at 9 bases. V dropped 7 bases and J dropped 4; count of bases not matched to a gene: 11. This CDR3 region has 15 residues. CDR1 and CDR2 (germline): ENHRY, SYGVKD.

The chain recombines TRBV19 with TRBJ2-2; D remains ambiguous. This CDR3 is built from 13 residues. V was cut by 4 bases and J by 3 bases, with 6 bases left in between. Germline CDR1 LNHDA, CDR2 SQIVND (reference sequence). CDR3 nucleotide sequence: TGTGCCAGTAGTAACGGACACACCGGGGAGCTGTTTTTT. Amino acid sequence: CASSNGHTGELFF.

The rearrangement uses TRBV6-1 and TRBJ2-2; D is possibly TRBD1 (5 bases). The germline V and J ends were trimmed by 3 bases and 2 bases, with 10 bases remaining between them. The germline V gene has CDR1 MNHNS and CDR2 SASEGT. CDR3 size: 15 residues. CDR3 coding DNA: TGTGCCAGCAGTGAGTTCGACAGTAACACCGGGGAGCTGTTTTTT. Translation gives CASSEFDSNTGELFF.

V is TRBV27 and J is TRBJ2-2, with TRBD1 identical over 7 bases. Germline V CDR1 and CDR2: MNHEY, SMNVEV (reference sequence). V lost 7 bases and J lost 2; bases outside the gene matches: 19. This CDR3 has 19 amino acids. The CDR3 spells CASMGPGGFWRGNTGELFF. The CDR3 DNA reads TGTGCCAGCATGGGGCCAGGGGGTTTTTGGCGCGGTAACACCGGGGAGCTGTTTTTT.

The chain employs TRBV6-1 and TRBJ1-1, with D possibly TRBD1 on 6 matching bases. The CDR3 is made up of 13 amino acids. Per the germline V gene, CDR1 is MNHNS and CDR2 is SASEGT. Trimming shortened V by 4 bases and J by 3 bases, and 9 bases separated the two germline ends. CDR3 sequence: CASSVGAHTEAFF. The DNA of the CDR3 is TGTGCCAGCAGTGTGGGGGCACACACTGAAGCTTTCTTT.

The chain links TRBV6-5 to TRBJ2-5; D possibly corresponds to TRBD1 (5 bases). This CDR3 spans 14 amino acids. From germline, CDR1 is MNHEY and CDR2 SVGAGI. With 4 bases removed from V and 5 bases from J, the gap between germline ends came to 14 bases. Here the CDR3 DNA reads TGTGCCAGCAGTTGGCAGGGCGTGGGTGAGACCCAGTACTTC. This encodes CASSWQGVGETQYF.

This clonotype is medium-sized (0.01 to 0.1%) by share. The CDR3 loop reads CASTGASTDTQYF. DNA for the CDR3: TGTGCCAGCACAGGAGCGAGCACAGATACGCAGTATTTT. The chain has TRBV5-4 and TRBJ2-3; the D is unclear. The germline gives CDR1 SGHNT, CDR2 YYREEE (reference sequence). Trimming removed 6 bases from V and 0 bases from J, with 8 bases in between. The CDR3 sequence is 13 residues long.

This chain uses TRBV7-6 with TRBJ2-1, with D possibly TRBD2 on 6 matching bases. The CDR3 has 16 amino acids. Germline-derived CDR1 and CDR2 are SGHVS and FNYEAQ. Trimming shortened V by 2 bases and J by 4 bases, and 15 bases separated the two germline ends. This CDR3 reads CASSLSPGLPYNEQFF. CDR3 nucleotides: TGTGCCAGCAGCTTATCCCCGGGACTCCCATACAATGAGCAGTTCTTC.

This chain joins TRBV20-1 and TRBJ2-3, with TRBD2 identical over 12 bases. J lost 6 bases, V lost 1 base, and 2 bases had no gene match. This CDR3 comprises 14 residues. Germline-derived CDR1 and CDR2 are DFQATT and SNEGSKA (reference sequence). The CDR3 loop reads CSARAGTSGDTQYF. Here the CDR3 DNA reads TGCAGTGCTAGAGCCGGGACTAGCGGGGATACGCAGTATTTT.

The chain couples TRBV20-1 to TRBJ2-5, with 10 bases lining up with TRBD2. J was trimmed by 5 bases and V by 3 bases; bases with no gene match: 9. The CDR3 loop spans 15 amino acids. CDR1 and CDR2 from the germline V gene are DFQATT and SNEGSKA (reference sequence). The CDR3 region has the DNA TGCAGTGCTAGGTTACTAGCGGGAACGGGTGAGACCCAGTACTTC. Protein product: CSARLLAGTGETQYF.

The chain employs TRBV6-1 and TRBJ2-2; no clear D. The CDR3 loop spans 15 amino acids. V lost 8 bases and J lost 0, with 13 bases in between. Per germline, CDR1 MNHNS and CDR2 SASEGT. The CDR3 protein is CASSPMGTNTGELFF. Here the CDR3 DNA reads TGTGCCAGCTCCCCTATGGGGACGAACACCGGGGAGCTGTTTTTT.

The gene calls are TRBV6-4 and TRBJ2-3; D possibly matches TRBD1 or TRBD2 (5 bases each). This CDR3 spans 13 amino acids. Germline-derived CDR1 and CDR2 are MRHNA and SNTAGT. V lost 4 bases, J lost 0 bases, and 5 bases lay in between. CDR3 in amino acids: CASSGDSTDTQYF. CDR3 coding DNA: TGTGCCAGCAGTGGGGACAGCACAGATACGCAGTATTTT.

J is TRBJ2-5 and V is TRBV27; D not resolved. The V end lost 4 bases, the J end lost 4 bases, and 13 bases lay between the germline ends. The CDR3 sequence is 14 residues long. Germline CDR1 MNHEY, CDR2 SMNVEV (reference sequence). CDR3 sequence: CASSSQTSRETQYF. For the CDR3, the DNA is TGTGCCAGCAGTTCGCAGACCTCCAGAGAGACCCAGTACTTC.

The CDR3 loop reads CASSELTGQSYGYTF. CDR3 in DNA: TGTGCCAGCAGTGAATTGACAGGCCAATCCTATGGCTACACCTTC. This chain uses TRBV2 with TRBJ1-2; the D gene is possibly TRBD1 (6 bases). The germline CDR1 and CDR2 sequences are SNHLY and FYNNEI. CDR3 length: 15 amino acids. V lost 2 bases to trimming and J lost 4 bases, with 14 bases between them.